A selection of T cell receptor beta chains follows, all from one sample in a study of blood T cell repertoires in COVID-19. Here immunoSEQ multiplex PCR was the method, and the copy in TCRdb shows in-frame clones only, minus some. The repertoire holds about 270,000 clones, with about 90% as singletons. The sequenced sample was PBMCs or T cells enriched from blood (not recorded which). All receptors derive from a woman in her 30s with acute COVID-19. The conserved cysteine and the conserved F or W are not part of the CDR3 here.

>TRBV6-5|TRBJ2-7
ASSYRQGGEQY
>TRBV18|TRBJ2-2
ASSFRDSFGVGELF
>TRBV19|TRBJ1-5
ASKAPYSNQPQH
>TRBV27|TRBJ2-7
ASSLSGTNSYEQY
>TRBV21-1|TRBJ2-7
ASSKVPERRRNEQY
>TRBV7-9|TRBJ2-1
ASSPQDSNEQF
>TRBV28|TRBJ2-2
ASSRGQFSTGELF
>TRBV7-2|TRBJ2-1
ATSISYNEQF
>TRBV6-1|TRBJ2-1
ASSEARSGWNEQF
>TRBV25-1|TRBJ1-6
ASSEYRLNSPLH
>TRBV19|TRBJ2-7
ASSPGTSGYEQY
>TRBV21-1|TRBJ2-7
ASSIPSFNSYEQY
>TRBV21-1|TRBJ2-3
ASGSRDSISDTQY
>TRBV28|TRBJ2-7
ASSPVPWDSHYEQY
>TRBV11-3|TRBJ2-2
ASSLGPSGNTGELF
>TRBV9|TRBJ2-7
ASGPDEDLDLRGEQY
>TRBV28|TRBJ2-6
ASSSGQVITGANVLT
>TRBV5-8|TRBJ2-3
ASSAPGTSGLRGPDTQY
>TRBV5-1|TRBJ2-1
ASSRPRGDNEQF
>TRBV18|TRBJ1-3
ASSPPSGPGNTIY
>TRBV12-3/TRBV12-4|TRBJ2-7
ASGANYEQY
>TRBV29-1|TRBJ1-3
SVGAGAGNTIY
>TRBV24-1|TRBJ1-1
ATSDTRGGNTEAF
>TRBV27|TRBJ2-1
ASSLSGGAYNEQF
>TRBV7-8|TRBJ2-5
ASSLGLQETQY
>TRBV5-1|TRBJ2-1
ASSLRTSSYNEQF
>TRBV3-1/TRBV3-2|TRBJ1-2
ASSQARGYT
>TRBV25-1|TRBJ1-2
ASNQGLGHGYT
>TRBV29-1|TRBJ1-1
SVFIRTGEAF
>TRBV19|TRBJ1-1
ASSVDRGITEAF
>TRBV27|TRBJ1-5
ASSLSQGGNQPQH
>TRBV7-9|TRBJ2-5
ASSPLGGAETQY
>TRBV27|TRBJ1-1
ASSLSRDRRVTEAF
>TRBV24-1|TRBJ1-2
ATSDWSGAGDYGYT
>TRBV5-1|TRBJ1-4
ASSLASGGNEKLF
>TRBV18|TRBJ1-1
ASSPPGGGGTEAF
>TRBV27|TRBJ1-5
ASSHSNQPQH
>TRBV14|TRBJ2-7
ASSPPGRAAYEQY
>TRBV19|TRBJ2-1
ASSIADGSSYNEQF
>TRBV2|TRBJ2-4
ASRGLQMNIQY
>TRBV6-5|TRBJ2-7
ASSHDGGTPYEQY
>TRBV6-2/TRBV6-3|TRBJ2-7
ASSYVRVREQY
>TRBV5-1|TRBJ2-3
ASSFTSGGGADTQY
>TRBV7-9|TRBJ2-1
ASSLAGSGYYNEQF
>TRBV10-3|TRBJ2-1
AIRDTGGAYNEQF
>TRBV28|TRBJ2-7
ASSLSGRYEQY
>TRBV7-6|TRBJ2-7
ASSHGDRGRSYEQY
>TRBV19|TRBJ1-3
ASSISWTLGNTIY
>TRBV18|TRBJ2-7
ASSPTGTGGVEQY
>TRBV6-5|TRBJ2-1
ATAPSGIGGEQF
>TRBV27|TRBJ1-4
ASSQDRINEKLF
>TRBV30|TRBJ1-5
AWSVGQGSQPQH
>TRBV27|TRBJ1-6
ASSLWQVNSPLH
>TRBV29-1|TRBJ1-3
SVDGTGGASGNTIY
>TRBV29-1|TRBJ1-2
SAVGANYGYT
>TRBV5-8|TRBJ1-5
ASSLLEVGNQPQH
>TRBV28|TRBJ1-2
ASSIREYGYT